Each of the 21 T cell receptor beta chains below was sequenced from the same sample in a study of T-cell reconstitution after alpha-beta-depleted transplantation in children (dated by TCRdb to about 2016). Receptors were amplified or captured by PCR. The sequencing machine was an Illumina HiSeq 2500. To normalize quantification of the TCRbeta repertoire, the TCR libraries were built with molecular barcoding that relied on unique molecular identifiers. Clones were called with MiXCR by TCRdb after fastp trimmed the public reads at Q25, and only in-frame beta chains were retained. Rows merge per CDR3 protein into single entries with the most common DNA and genes. This sample holds nearly 350,000 distinct CDR3 sequences; around 15% were observed only once. About 41% of the sample belongs to the ten largest clones. The treatment or condition label for this specimen denotes: allogeneic hematopoietic cell transplantation with graft depleted of TCRalphabeta T cells and CD19 B cells.

Source: PBMCs, mostly from graft donor cells, taken 360 days after TCRalphabeta/CD19-depleted stem cell transplant. These receptors were taken from a male patient aged 2-10 years who had a stem cell transplant for acute lymphoblastic leukemia, so the T cells may come from the graft donor.

This clonotype was seen only a few times. This chain links TRBV28 with TRBJ2-3; possible D gene TRBD1, 5 bases. Deletions cut 11 bases from V and 3 bases from J, with 15 bases between. CDR1 is MDHEN, CDR2 SYDVKM, per germline. This CDR3 contains 13 residues. The DNA for the CDR3 is TGTGCCGGACAAGACAGATTTACAGATACGCAGTATTTT. Its translation is CAGQDRFTDTQYF.

The V call is TRBV27, the J call TRBJ2-7, with 7 bases lining up with TRBD2. Germline V gene sequence: CDR1 MNHEY, CDR2 SMNVEV (reference sequence). The V segment lost 4 bases and the J segment 4 bases; nucleotides outside the gene matches: 7. The CDR3 covers 14 residues. CDR3 bases: TGTGCCAGCAGTTCCGGGGGGTCTAGATACGAGCAGTACTTC. It specifies CASSSGGSRYEQYF.

This clonotype appeared a few times. The rearrangement joins TRBV12-3 or TRBV12-4 to TRBJ2-5; D call uncertain. The CDR3 contains 14 residues. The V and J ends lost 2 bases and 1 base respectively, with 8 bases between them. CDR3 sequence reads: CASSLFAAQETQYF. CDR3 coding DNA: TGTGCCAGCAGTTTATTCGCGGCCCAAGAGACCCAGTACTTC.

This clonotype was picked up a small number of times. The V and J genes are TRBV24-1 and TRBJ2-1, with 11 bases that match TRBD1. Germline V gene data show CDR1 as KGHDR and CDR2 as SFDVKD. This CDR3 has 15 amino acids. The ends lost 4 bases at V and 4 bases at J; junction bases unmatched: 2. CDR3: CATSEGTGGYNEQFF. CDR3 nucleotide sequence: TGTGCCACCAGTGAGGGGACAGGGGGTTACAATGAGCAGTTCTTC.

In this sample, this clonotype turned up many times. The rearrangement joins TRBV10-3 to TRBJ1-3; D is ambiguous. The CDR3 consists of 15 residues. Per germline, CDR1 ENHRY and CDR2 SYGVKD. The V end lost 4 bases, the J end lost 3 bases, and 13 bases lay between the germline ends. CDR3 protein: CAISVGFLSGNTIYF. The CDR3 DNA reads as TGTGCCATCAGTGTTGGGTTCCTAAGTGGAAACACCATATATTTT.

The sample holds a few counts of this clonotype. V and J are TRBV5-1 and TRBJ2-7, with a tentative D call TRBD2 (6 bases). The CDR3 spans 15 residues. CDR1 and CDR2 (germline): SGHRS, YFSETQ. Trimming took 4 bases from V and 3 from J, leaving 17 bases between them. CDR3 DNA: TGCGCCAGCAGCCCGGCCGGGGGAATGGACTACGAGCAGTACTTC. It codes for CASSPAGGMDYEQYF.

The rearrangement links TRBV9 to TRBJ2-2; possibly TRBD2 for D (5 bases). The V end was cut by 2 bases, the J end by 0 bases, with 11 bases between. This CDR3 region has 16 residues. Per germline, CDR1 SGDLS and CDR2 YYNGEE. CDR3 in DNA: TGTGCCAGCAGCGTCCACCCCGGGACGAACACCGGGGAGCTGTTTTTT. This gives the protein CASSVHPGTNTGELFF. The full variable domain, completed using reference TRBV9 and TRBJ2-2, is DSGVTQTPKHLITATGQRVTLRCSPRSGDLSVYWYQQSLDQGLQFLIQYYNGEERAKGNILERFSAQQFPDLHSELNLSSLELGDSALYFCASSVHPGTNTGELFFGEGSRLTVL.

V usage is TRBV20-1 and J usage is TRBJ1-5, with D possibly being TRBD1 (5 bases). Per the germline V gene, CDR1 is DFQATT and CDR2 is SNEGSKA (reference sequence). The CDR3 length is 13 residues. V was clipped by 7 bases and J by 0 bases, with 10 bases between them. This CDR3 is CSGRQGSNQPQHF. The CDR3 DNA reads as TGCAGTGGTCGCCAGGGTAGCAATCAGCCCCAGCATTTT.

This clonotype was picked up many times. The V call is TRBV4-3, the J call TRBJ2-1, with D hard to call. Trimming stripped 0 bases from V and 4 bases from J, with 7 bases between. CDR3 length: 14 residues. Germline CDR1 LGHNA, CDR2 YSLEER. CDR3 protein: CASSQDSTYNEQFF. The CDR3 nucleotides are TGCGCCAGCAGCCAAGATTCTACGTACAATGAGCAGTTCTTC.

The V gene is TRBV4-1, the J gene TRBJ2-7; D may be TRBD1 (6 bases). CDR1 and CDR2 (germline): MGHRA, YSYEKL. The CDR3 is made up of 14 amino acids. The V gene lost 0 bases and the J gene lost 2 bases, with 8 bases spanning the gap. This CDR3 is CASSQDTGTYEQYF. CDR3 sequence (DNA): TGCGCCAGCAGCCAAGATACAGGGACCTACGAGCAGTACTTC.

Only a few counts were recorded for this clonotype. V is TRBV5-5 and J is TRBJ2-7; 7 bases line up with TRBD1. The CDR3 is made up of 15 amino acids. Germline V gene data show CDR1 as SGHKS and CDR2 as YYEKEE (reference sequence). The junction had 7 bases not matched to a gene; V was cut back by 0 bases and J by 4 bases. This CDR3 reads CASSLARDRGYEQYF. CDR3 coding DNA: TGTGCCAGCAGCTTGGCTCGGGACAGAGGTTACGAGCAGTACTTC.

The V call is TRBV12-3 or TRBV12-4, the J call TRBJ2-2; D is unresolved. The CDR3 sequence is 15 residues long. The V end lost 0 bases, the J end lost 6 bases, and 11 bases lay between the germline ends. CDR3: CASSLALSAAGELFF. In DNA form, the CDR3 reads TGTGCCAGCAGTTTAGCGCTGTCGGCGGCCGGGGAGCTGTTTTTT.

The chain combines TRBV29-1 with TRBJ2-7; 10 bases match TRBD2. Germline lookup yields CDR1 SQVTM and CDR2 ANQGSEA. CDR3 length: 14 amino acids. The V and J ends lost 3 bases and 7 bases, in that order; junction bases with no gene match: 9. CDR3 DNA: TGCAGCGTTGATGGTGTAGCGGGAGGATATGAGCAGTACTTC. This codes for CSVDGVAGGYEQYF.

The gene calls are TRBV4-2 and TRBJ2-3; 7 nucleotides align to TRBD2. This CDR3 has 14 residues. Germline loops: CDR1 LGHNA, CDR2 YNFKEQ. Trimming removed 1 base from V and 3 bases from J; junction bases left unmatched: 1. The CDR3 DNA follows: TGTGCCAGCAGCCAAGGGGGGGGGACAGATACGCAGTATTTT. Its protein is CASSQGGGTDTQYF.

This rearrangement joins TRBV11-1 to TRBJ2-1; 9 nucleotides line up with TRBD1. With 3 bases clipped from V and 6 bases from J, the junction kept 15 bases outside the gene matches. Per germline, CDR1 SGHAT and CDR2 FQDESV (reference sequence). This CDR3 is 18 amino acids long. This chain's CDR3 is CASSFGGVGGQGVNEQFF. The CDR3 DNA follows: TGTGCCAGCAGCTTCGGCGGGGTAGGGGGACAGGGCGTCAATGAGCAGTTCTTC.

This clonotype has at least ten counts. The chain links TRBV4-1 to TRBJ1-1; 10 nucleotides line up with TRBD1. Germline V gene lookup returns CDR1 MGHRA and CDR2 YSYEKL. CDR3 size: 15 residues. V dropped 4 bases and J dropped 4; count of bases not matched to a gene: 6. The CDR3 DNA reads as TGCGCCAGCAGCCCCCGGACAGGGGGGAGCACTGAAGCTTTCTTT. Its translation: CASSPRTGGSTEAFF.

The chain has TRBV5-1 and TRBJ2-7; TRBD1 agrees at 8 bases. Germline V CDR1 and CDR2: SGHRS, YFSETQ. CDR3 length equals 15 residues. Trimming cost V 2 bases and J 5 bases; bases outside gene matches: 9. Here the CDR3 reads CASSFSGTGVHEQYF. DNA of the CDR3: TGCGCCAGCAGCTTTTCCGGGACAGGAGTCCACGAGCAGTACTTC.

This clonotype was detected a few times. The V gene is TRBV25-1, the J gene TRBJ2-1; 9 bases fit TRBD2. With V trimmed by 3 bases and J by 0 bases, 6 bases remained unmatched. The germline CDR1 and CDR2 sequences are MGHDK and SYGVNS. This CDR3 spans 17 amino acids. The CDR3 nucleotides are TGTGCCAGCAGTGATGTTGCGGGACTAGCCTCCTACAATGAGCAGTTCTTC. This gives the protein CASSDVAGLASYNEQFF.

This clonotype occurred a few times. This rearrangement joins TRBV29-1 to TRBJ2-5, with D hard to call. This CDR3 is 13 amino acids long. The V gene's germline CDR1 is SQVTM and CDR2 ANQGSEA. V dropped 6 bases and J dropped 5 bases, with 16 bases sitting between them. The CDR3 loop is CSVTYGRRETQYF. The CDR3, as DNA: TGCAGCGTCACGTATGGAAGACGGGAGACCCAGTACTTC.

The chain links TRBV7-9 to TRBJ2-1, with unresolved D. V was clipped by 5 bases and J by 3 bases, with 11 bases between them. Germline loops: CDR1 SEHNR, CDR2 FQNEAQ (reference sequence). This CDR3 region has 14 residues. CDR3 nucleotides: TGTGCCAGCAGCGTACGGACCCACTACAATGAGCAGTTCTTC. It specifies CASSVRTHYNEQFF.

The chain uses TRBV20-1 and TRBJ2-2; 9 positions match TRBD2. V trimming: 5 bases; J trimming: 5 bases; junction bases outside the gene matches: 6. CDR3 length: 14 amino acids. Germline V gene data show CDR1 as DFQATT and CDR2 as SNEGSKA (reference sequence). The CDR3 coding sequence is TGCAGTGCTCGCCTAGCGGGGTCAACCGGGGAGCTGTTTTTT. This translates into CSARLAGSTGELFF.